What follows describes a single TCR beta chain. Its antigen is undetermined. The germline gives CDR1 ENHRY, CDR2 SYGVKD. This CDR3 contains 14 residues. Trimming removed 8 bases at V and 8 bases at J, with 20 bases between. Clones were read by immunoSEQ multiplex PCR, and TCRdb kept only the in-frame ones, dropping some. Among 140,000 or so clones, 80% to 90% were seen once, and the ten largest hold around 17%. The data were obtained in a study of radiation and T cells in renal cell carcinoma. Findings and limits, study-wide: Top tumor clonotypes rose in blood 2 weeks post-radiation, then contracted. Pretreatment tumor biopsies were lacking, so baseline clonotypes are unknown.

Noted time point: blood 4 weeks post-SBRT, at nephrectomy. Treatment defined: 15 Gy SBRT to primary tumor, nephrectomy 4 weeks later. Nephrectomy followed 15 Gy stereotactic body radiation by 4 weeks. This specimen was blood, taken from a patient whose treatment included radiotherapy and nephrectomy. The sequence was collected from a woman in her forties or fifties with renal cell carcinoma. The V and J genes are TRBV10-3 and TRBJ2-3, with D unresolved. The CDR3 protein is CAISEEAVPGTQYF. CDR3 nucleotides: TGTGCCATCTCCGAAGAGGCGGTCCCGGGTACGCAGTATTTT.